This T cell receptor beta chain comes out of a study of blood T cell repertoires in COVID-19. The CDR3 consists of 18 residues. Germline CDR1 is SGHRS and CDR2 is YFSETQ. V shed 5 bases, J shed 1 base, and the junction held 8 bases outside the gene matches. The data were produced by immunoSEQ multiplex PCR, yet TCRdb's version contains in-frame clones alone and is incomplete. The sample records about 35,000 clones, approximately 80% being singletons. The J gene is TRBJ2-2, the V gene TRBV5-1, with 13 bases aligning to TRBD2. Sequences were obtained from peripheral blood. The TCR sequence derives from a woman in her 70s with acute or convalescent COVID-19. The CDR3 DNA reads as TGCGCCAGCAGTTTTGCGGGACTAGCGGGGTTGAACACCGGGGAGCTGTTTTTT. Translating it yields CASSFAGLAGLNTGELFF.